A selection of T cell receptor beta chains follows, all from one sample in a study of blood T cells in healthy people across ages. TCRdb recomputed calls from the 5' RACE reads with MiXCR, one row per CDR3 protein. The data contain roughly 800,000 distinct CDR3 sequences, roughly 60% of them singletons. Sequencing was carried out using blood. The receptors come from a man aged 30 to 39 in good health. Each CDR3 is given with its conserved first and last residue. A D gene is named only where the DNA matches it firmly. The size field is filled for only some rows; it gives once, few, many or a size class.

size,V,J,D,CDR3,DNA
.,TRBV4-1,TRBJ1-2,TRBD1,CASSLDRGVGYTF,TGCGCCAGCAGCTTGGACAGGGGCGTGGGCTACACCTTC
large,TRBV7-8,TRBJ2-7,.,CASSLNPEYLAYEQYF,TGTGCCAGCAGCTTGAACCCGGAGTATCTTGCCTACGAGCAGTACTTC
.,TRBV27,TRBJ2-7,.,CARGCEQYF,TGTGCCAGAGGGTGCGAGCAGTACTTC
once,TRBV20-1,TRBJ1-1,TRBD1,CSAREDRDTEAFF,TGCAGTGCTAGAGAGGACAGGGACACTGAAGCTTTCTTT
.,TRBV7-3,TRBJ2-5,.,CASSLRGGPGETQYF,TGTGCCAGCAGCTTAAGAGGGGGGCCGGGAGAGACCCAGTACTTC
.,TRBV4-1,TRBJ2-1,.,CASSQGKSTSNEQFF,TGCGCCAGCAGCCAAGGCAAATCAACCTCTAATGAGCAGTTCTTC
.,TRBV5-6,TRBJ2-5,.,CASSRYRGTPGEETQYF,TGTGCCAGCAGCCGATATCGGGGGACACCCGGGGAAGAGACCCAGTACTTC
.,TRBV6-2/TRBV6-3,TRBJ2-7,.,CASSYLGSLQYF,TGTGCCAGCAGTTACCTAGGGTCCCTTCAGTACTTC
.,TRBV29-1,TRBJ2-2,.,CSARQENTGELFF,TGCAGCGCTCGCCAGGAAAACACCGGGGAGCTGTTTTTT
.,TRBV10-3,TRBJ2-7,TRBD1,CAISQPGQLEYEQYF,TGTGCCATCAGTCAACCGGGACAGCTGGAGTACGAGCAGTACTTC
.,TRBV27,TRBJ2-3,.,CTSSLFDSSTDTQYF,TGTACCAGCAGTTTATTTGACAGTTCCACAGATACGCAGTATTTT
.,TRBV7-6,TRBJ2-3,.,CASSPRAGPTDTQYF,TGTGCCAGCAGCCCTAGGGCGGGGCCCACAGATACGCAGTATTTT
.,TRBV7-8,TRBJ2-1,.,CASSLAEAARGSEQFF,TGTGCCAGCAGCTTAGCGGAGGCGGCCCGGGGTAGTGAGCAGTTCTTC
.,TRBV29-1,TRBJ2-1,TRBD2,CSVDERDEYNEQFF,TGCAGCGTTGACGAGCGGGATGAGTACAATGAGCAGTTCTTC
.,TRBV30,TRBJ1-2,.,CAWSGGSGYTF,TGTGCCTGGAGTGGAGGGTCCGGCTACACCTTC
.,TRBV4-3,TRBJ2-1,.,CASSQERSSEGLRNEQFF,TGCGCCAGCAGCCAAGAAAGATCCTCGGAGGGCCTTAGGAATGAGCAGTTCTTC
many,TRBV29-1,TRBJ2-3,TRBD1,CSAAPTGSDTQYF,TGCAGCGCTGCGCCGACAGGGTCAGATACGCAGTATTTT
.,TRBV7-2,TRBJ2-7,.,CASSLAAGGASYEQYF,TGTGCCAGCAGCTTAGCGGCAGGGGGGGCCTCCTACGAGCAGTACTTC
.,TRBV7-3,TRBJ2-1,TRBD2,CASSLKASGSVQFF,TGTGCCAGCAGCTTAAAGGCTAGCGGGAGTGTGCAGTTCTTC
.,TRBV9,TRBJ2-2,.,CASSVSSRGNTGELFF,TGTGCCAGCAGCGTATCGAGCAGGGGGAACACCGGGGAGCTGTTTTTT
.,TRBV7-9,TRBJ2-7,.,CANSLARDEQYF,TGTGCCAACAGCTTAGCGCGGGACGAGCAGTACTTC
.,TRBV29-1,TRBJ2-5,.,CSVGLNSETQYF,TGCAGCGTGGGACTCAATTCGGAGACCCAGTACTTC